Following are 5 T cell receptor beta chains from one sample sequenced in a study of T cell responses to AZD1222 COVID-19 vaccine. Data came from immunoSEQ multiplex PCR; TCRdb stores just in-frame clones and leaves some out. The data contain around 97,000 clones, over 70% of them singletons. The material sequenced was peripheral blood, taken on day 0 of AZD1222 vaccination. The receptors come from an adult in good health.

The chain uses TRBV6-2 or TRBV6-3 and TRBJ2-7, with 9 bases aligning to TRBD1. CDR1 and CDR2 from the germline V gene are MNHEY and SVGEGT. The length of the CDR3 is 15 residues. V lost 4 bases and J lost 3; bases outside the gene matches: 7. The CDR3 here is CASSSTGTGNYEQYF. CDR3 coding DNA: TGTGCCAGCAGTTCAACCGGGACAGGGAACTACGAGCAGTACTTC.

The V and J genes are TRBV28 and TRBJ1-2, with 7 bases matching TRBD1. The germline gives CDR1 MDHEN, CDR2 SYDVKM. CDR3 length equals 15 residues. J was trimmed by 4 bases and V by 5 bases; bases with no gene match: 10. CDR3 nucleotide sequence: TGTGCCAGCAGTCCCCCGGGACAGACCTTCTATGGCTACACCTTC. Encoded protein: CASSPPGQTFYGYTF.

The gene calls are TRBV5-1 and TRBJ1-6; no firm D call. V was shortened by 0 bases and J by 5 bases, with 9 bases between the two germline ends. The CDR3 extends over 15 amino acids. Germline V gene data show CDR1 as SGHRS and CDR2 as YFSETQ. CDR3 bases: TGCGCCAGCAGCTTGGCAGTAACCGATAATTCACCCCTCCACTTT. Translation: CASSLAVTDNSPLHF.

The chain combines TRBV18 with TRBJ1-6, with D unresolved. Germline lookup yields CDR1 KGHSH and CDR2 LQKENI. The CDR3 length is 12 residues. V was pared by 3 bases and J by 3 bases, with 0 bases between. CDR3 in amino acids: CASSPYNSPLHF. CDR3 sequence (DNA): TGTGCCAGCTCACCCTATAATTCACCCCTCCACTTT. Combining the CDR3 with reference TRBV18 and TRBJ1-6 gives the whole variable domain NAGVMQNPRHLVRRRGQEARLRCSPMKGHSHVYWYRQLPEEGLKFMVYLQKENIIDESGMPKERFSAEFPKEGPSILRIQQVVRGDSAAYFCASSPYNSPLHFGNGTRLTVT.

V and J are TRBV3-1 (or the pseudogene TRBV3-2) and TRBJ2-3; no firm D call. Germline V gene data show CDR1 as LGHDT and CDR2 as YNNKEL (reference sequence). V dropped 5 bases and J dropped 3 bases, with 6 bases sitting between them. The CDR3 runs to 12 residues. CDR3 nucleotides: TGTGCCAGCAGCTTTCTAACAGATACGCAGTATTTT. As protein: CASSFLTDTQYF.